The T cell receptor beta chain under discussion was sequenced for a study of blood T cell repertoires in COVID-19. In the original analysis: Amplified reference gene primers provided the basis for estimating nucleated cell counts. Clones were read by immunoSEQ multiplex PCR, and TCRdb kept only the in-frame ones, dropping some. V, J and clone size are taken as reported in that table, and D and trimming were inferred from the DNA itself. The table records roughly 150,000 clones, approximately 86% of them present only once. The CDR3 is made up of 14 amino acids. Between the trimmed V and J ends, which lost 3 bases and 6 bases, there was a span of 15 bases. Germline assignment: CDR1 LNHDA and CDR2 SQIVND (reference sequence). Seattle patients were enrolled while actively infected and followed longitudinally.

The sequence derives from a woman aged 80 or over with COVID-19, enrolled during active disease. V is TRBV19 and J is TRBJ2-7; D perhaps matches TRBD1 (5 bases). Sequencing used peripheral blood. CDR3 nucleotides: TGTGCCAGTAGTATGAGACAGCCTACTACCGAGCAGTACTTC. Encoded protein: CASSMRQPTTEQYF.